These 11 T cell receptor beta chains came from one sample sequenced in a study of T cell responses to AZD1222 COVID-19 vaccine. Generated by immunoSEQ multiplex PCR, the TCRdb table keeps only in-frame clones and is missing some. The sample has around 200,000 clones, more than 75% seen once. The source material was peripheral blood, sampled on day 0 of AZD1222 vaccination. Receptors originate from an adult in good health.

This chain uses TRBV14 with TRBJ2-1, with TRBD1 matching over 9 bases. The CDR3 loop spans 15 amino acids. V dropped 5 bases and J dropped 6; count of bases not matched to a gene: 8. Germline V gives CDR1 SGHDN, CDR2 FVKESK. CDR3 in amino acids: CASSTHRGRFNEQFF. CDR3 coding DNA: TGTGCCAGCAGCACGCACAGGGGGCGGTTCAATGAGCAGTTCTTC.

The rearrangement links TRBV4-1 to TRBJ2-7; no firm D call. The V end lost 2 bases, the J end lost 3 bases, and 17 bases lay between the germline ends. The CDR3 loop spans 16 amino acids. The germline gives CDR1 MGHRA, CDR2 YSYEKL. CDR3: CASSQKIDSAGYEQYF. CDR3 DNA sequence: TGCGCCAGCAGCCAAAAGATAGACTCAGCCGGCTACGAGCAGTACTTC.

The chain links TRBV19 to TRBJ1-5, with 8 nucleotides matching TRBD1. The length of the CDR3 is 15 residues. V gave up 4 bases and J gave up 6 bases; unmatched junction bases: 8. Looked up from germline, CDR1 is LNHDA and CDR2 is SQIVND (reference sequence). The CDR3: CASSRGQAGGQPQHF. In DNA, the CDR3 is TGTGCCAGTAGTAGGGGACAGGCTGGTGGTCAGCCCCAGCATTTT. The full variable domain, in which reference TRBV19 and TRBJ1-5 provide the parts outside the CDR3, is DGGITQSPKYLFRKEGQNVTLSCEQNLNHDAMYWYRQDPGQGLRLIYYSQIVNDFQKGDIAEGYSVSREKKESFPLTVTSAQKNPTAFYLCASSRGQAGGQPQHFGDGTRLSIL.

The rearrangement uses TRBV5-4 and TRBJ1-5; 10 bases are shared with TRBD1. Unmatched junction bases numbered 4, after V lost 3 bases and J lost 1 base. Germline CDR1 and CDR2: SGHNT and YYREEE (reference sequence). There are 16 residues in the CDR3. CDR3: CASSCDRGPSNQPQHF. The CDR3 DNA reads TGTGCCAGCAGCTGTGACAGGGGGCCAAGCAATCAGCCCCAGCATTTT.

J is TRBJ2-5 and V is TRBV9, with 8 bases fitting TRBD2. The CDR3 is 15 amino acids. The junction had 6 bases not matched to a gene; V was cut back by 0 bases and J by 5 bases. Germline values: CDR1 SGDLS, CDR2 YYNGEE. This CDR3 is CASSVDFSGMETQYF. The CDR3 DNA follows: TGTGCCAGCAGCGTAGACTTTAGCGGGATGGAGACCCAGTACTTC.

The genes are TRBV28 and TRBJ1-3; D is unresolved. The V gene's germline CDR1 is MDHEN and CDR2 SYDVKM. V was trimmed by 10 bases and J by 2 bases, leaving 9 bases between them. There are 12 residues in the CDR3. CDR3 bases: TGTGCCACCCTCGGCCCTGGAAACACCATATATTTT. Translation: CATLGPGNTIYF.

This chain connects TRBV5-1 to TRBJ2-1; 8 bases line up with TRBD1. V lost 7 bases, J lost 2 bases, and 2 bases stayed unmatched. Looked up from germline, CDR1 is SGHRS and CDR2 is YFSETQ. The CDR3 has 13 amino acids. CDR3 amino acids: CASGTGTYNEQFF. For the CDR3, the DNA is TGCGCCAGCGGGACAGGCACCTACAATGAGCAGTTCTTC.

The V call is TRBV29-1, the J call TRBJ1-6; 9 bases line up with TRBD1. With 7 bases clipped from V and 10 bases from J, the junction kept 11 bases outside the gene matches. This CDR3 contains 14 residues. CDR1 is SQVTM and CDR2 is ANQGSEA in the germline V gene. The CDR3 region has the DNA TGCAGCGCCCGGACCCCGGGACAGGGATCACCCCTCCACTTT. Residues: CSARTPGQGSPLHF.

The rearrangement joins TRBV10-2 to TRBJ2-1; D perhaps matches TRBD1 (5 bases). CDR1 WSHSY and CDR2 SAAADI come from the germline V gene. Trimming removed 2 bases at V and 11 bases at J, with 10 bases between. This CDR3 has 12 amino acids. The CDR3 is CASSEGSDKQFF. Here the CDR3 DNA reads TGCGCCAGCAGTGAGGGGTCGGACAAGCAGTTCTTC.

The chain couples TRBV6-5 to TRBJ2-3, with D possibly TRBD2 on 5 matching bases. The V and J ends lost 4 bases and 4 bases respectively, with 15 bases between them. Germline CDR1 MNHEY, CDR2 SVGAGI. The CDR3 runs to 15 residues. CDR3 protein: CASSFGRGAPDTQYF. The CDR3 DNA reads TGTGCCAGCAGTTTCGGTCGGGGTGCCCCAGATACGCAGTATTTT.

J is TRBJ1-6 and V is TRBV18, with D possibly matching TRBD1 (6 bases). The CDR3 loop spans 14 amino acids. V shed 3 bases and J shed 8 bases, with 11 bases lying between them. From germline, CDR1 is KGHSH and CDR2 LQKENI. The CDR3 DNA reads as TGTGCCAGCTCACCTGGCAGGGGTGATTCACCCCTCCACTTT. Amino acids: CASSPGRGDSPLHF.